Included here is one T cell receptor (beta chain) sequence, with context. The record originates from a study of blood T cell repertoires in COVID-19. Study context: Donors in the United States, Italy and Spain gave samples during acute or convalescent COVID-19.

Trimming removed 4 bases at V and 0 bases at J, with 18 bases between. The CDR3 extends over 18 amino acids. Germline loops: CDR1 LGHDT, CDR2 YNNKEL (reference sequence). Clones were sequenced by immunoSEQ multiplex PCR, and TCRdb holds only the in-frame ones, with some missing. Seen here are some 250,000 clones, more than 75% observed once, and the top ten hold 9% to 15%. The TCR comes from a man older than 75 with acute or convalescent COVID-19. Sequencing was carried out using peripheral blood. The V and J genes are TRBV3-1 (or the pseudogene TRBV3-2) and TRBJ2-2, with a possible D match to TRBD1 (7 bases). The CDR3 region is CASSRGGGGASNTGELFF. DNA of the CDR3: TGTGCCAGCAGCCGCGGAGGAGGGGGCGCCTCGAACACCGGGGAGCTGTTTTTT.